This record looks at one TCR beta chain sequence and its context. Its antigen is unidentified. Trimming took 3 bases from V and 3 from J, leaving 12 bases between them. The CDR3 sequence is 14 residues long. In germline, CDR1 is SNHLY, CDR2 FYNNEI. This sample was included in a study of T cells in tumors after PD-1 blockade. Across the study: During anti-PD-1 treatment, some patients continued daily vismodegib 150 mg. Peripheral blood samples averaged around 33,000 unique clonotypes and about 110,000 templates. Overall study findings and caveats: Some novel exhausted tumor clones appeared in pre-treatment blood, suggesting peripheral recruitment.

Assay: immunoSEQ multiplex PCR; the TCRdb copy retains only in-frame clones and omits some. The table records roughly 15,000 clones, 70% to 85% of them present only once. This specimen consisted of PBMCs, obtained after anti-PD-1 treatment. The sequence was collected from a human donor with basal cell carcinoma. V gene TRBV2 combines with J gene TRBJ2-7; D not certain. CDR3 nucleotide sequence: TGTGCCAGCAGTGACCACGGTCTATTCTACGAGCAGTACTTC. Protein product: CASSDHGLFYEQYF.